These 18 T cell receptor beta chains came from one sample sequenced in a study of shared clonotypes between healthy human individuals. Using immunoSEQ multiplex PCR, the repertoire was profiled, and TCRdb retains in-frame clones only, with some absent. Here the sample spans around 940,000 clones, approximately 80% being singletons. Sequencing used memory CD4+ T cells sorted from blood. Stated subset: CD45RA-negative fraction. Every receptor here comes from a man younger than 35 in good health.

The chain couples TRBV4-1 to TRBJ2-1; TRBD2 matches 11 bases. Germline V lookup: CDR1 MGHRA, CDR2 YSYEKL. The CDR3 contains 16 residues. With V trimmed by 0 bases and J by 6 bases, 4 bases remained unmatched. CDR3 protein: CASSQDLAGGVNEQFF. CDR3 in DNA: TGCGCCAGCAGCCAAGATCTAGCGGGAGGCGTCAATGAGCAGTTCTTC.

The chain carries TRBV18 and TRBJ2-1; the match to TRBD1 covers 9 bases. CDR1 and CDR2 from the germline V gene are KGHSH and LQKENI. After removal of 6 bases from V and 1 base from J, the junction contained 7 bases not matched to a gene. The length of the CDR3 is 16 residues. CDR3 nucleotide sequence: TGTGCCAGCTCGTATGACAGGGGGTTATCCTACAATGAGCAGTTCTTC. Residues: CASSYDRGLSYNEQFF.

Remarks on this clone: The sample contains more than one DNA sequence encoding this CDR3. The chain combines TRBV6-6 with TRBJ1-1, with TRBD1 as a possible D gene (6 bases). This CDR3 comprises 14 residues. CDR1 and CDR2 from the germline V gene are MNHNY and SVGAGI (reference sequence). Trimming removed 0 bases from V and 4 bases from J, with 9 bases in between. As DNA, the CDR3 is TGTGCCAGCAGTTACTCACAGGGCTTCACTGAAGCTTTCTTT. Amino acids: CASSYSQGFTEAFF.

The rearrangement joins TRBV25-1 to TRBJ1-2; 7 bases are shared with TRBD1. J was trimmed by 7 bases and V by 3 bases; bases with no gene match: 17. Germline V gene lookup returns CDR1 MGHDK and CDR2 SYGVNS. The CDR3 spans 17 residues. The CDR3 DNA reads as TGTGCCAGCAGTGACGGAACCTGGAAAGGGGGCGCGAGTGGCTACACCTTC. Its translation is CASSDGTWKGGASGYTF.

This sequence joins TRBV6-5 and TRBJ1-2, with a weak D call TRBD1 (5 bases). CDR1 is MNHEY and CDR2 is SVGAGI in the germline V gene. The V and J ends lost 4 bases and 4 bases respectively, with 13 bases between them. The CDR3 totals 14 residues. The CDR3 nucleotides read TGTGCCAGCAGTTGGGGAACAGGCTTCTATGGCTACACCTTC. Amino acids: CASSWGTGFYGYTF.

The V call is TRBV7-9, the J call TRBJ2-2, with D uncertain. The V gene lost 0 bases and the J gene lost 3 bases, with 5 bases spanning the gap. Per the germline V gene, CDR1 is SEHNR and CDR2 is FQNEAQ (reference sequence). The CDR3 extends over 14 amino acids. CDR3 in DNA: TGTGCCAGCAGCTTAGCTGGGTACACCGGGGAGCTGTTTTTT. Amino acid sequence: CASSLAGYTGELFF.

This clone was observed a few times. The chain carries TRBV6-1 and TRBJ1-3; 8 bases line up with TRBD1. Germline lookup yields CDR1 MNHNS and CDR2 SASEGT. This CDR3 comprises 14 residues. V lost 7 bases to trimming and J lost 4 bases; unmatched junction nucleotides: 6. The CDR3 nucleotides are TGTGCCAGCACTACCCGGGACAGGGGAAACACCATATATTTT. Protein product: CASTTRDRGNTIYF.

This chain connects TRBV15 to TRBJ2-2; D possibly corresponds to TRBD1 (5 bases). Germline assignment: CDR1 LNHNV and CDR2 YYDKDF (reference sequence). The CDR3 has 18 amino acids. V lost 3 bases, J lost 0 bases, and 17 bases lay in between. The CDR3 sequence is CATSRDTIRHTNTGELFF. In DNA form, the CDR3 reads TGTGCCACCAGCAGGGACACTATCCGACACACGAACACCGGGGAGCTGTTTTTT.

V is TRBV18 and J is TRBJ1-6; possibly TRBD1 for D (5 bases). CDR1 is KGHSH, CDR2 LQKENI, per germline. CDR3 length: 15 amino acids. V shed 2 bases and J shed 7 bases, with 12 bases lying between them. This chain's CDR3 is CASSPIGTNNSPLHF. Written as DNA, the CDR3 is TGTGCCAGCTCACCAATCGGGACCAACAATTCACCCCTCCACTTT.

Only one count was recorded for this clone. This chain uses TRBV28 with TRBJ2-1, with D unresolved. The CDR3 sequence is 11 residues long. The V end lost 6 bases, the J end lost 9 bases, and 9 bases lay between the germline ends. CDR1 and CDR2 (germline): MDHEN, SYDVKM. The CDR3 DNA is TGTGCCAGCAGCCCCAGAGGTGAGCAGTTCTTC. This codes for CASSPRGEQFF.

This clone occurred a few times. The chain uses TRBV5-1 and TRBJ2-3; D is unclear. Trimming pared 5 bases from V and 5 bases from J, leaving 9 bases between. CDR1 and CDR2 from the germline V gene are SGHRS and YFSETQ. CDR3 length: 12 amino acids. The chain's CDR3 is CASSFGEDTQYF. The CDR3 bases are TGCGCCAGCAGTTTCGGAGAAGATACGCAGTATTTT.

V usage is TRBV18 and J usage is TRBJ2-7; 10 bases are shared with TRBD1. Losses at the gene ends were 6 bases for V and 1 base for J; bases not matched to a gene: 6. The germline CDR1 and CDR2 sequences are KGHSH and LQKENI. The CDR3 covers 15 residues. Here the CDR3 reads CASSRGQGESYEQYF. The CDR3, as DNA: TGTGCCAGCTCCCGCGGACAGGGGGAGTCCTACGAGCAGTACTTC. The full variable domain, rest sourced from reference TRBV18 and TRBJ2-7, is NAGVMQNPRHLVRRRGQEARLRCSPMKGHSHVYWYRQLPEEGLKFMVYLQKENIIDESGMPKERFSAEFPKEGPSILRIQQVVRGDSAAYFCASSRGQGESYEQYFGPGTRLTVT.

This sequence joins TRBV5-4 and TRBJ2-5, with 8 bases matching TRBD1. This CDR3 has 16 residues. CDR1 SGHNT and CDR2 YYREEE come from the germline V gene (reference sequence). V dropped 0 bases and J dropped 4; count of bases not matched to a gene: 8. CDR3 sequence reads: CASSLAGAGGGETQYF. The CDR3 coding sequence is TGTGCCAGCAGCTTGGCCGGTGCAGGGGGCGGAGAGACCCAGTACTTC.

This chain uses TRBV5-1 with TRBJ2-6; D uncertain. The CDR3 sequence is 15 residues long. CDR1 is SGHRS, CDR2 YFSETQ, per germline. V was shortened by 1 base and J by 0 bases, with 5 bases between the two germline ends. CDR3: CASSLIGSGANVLTF. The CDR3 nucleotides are TGCGCCAGCAGCTTGATCGGCTCTGGGGCCAACGTCCTGACTTTC.

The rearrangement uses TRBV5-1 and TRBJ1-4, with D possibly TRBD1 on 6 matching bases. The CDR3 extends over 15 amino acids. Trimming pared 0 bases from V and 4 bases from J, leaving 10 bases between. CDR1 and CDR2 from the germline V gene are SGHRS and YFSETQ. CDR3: CASSLVGAFNEKLFF. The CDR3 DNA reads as TGCGCCAGCAGCTTGGTGGGGGCCTTTAATGAAAAACTGTTTTTT.

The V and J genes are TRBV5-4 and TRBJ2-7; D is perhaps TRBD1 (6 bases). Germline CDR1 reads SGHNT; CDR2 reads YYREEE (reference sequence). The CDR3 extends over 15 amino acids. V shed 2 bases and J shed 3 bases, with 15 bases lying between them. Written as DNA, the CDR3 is TGTGCCAGCAGCTTCACAGCGCAGGGGAACTACGAGCAGTACTTC. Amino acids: CASSFTAQGNYEQYF.

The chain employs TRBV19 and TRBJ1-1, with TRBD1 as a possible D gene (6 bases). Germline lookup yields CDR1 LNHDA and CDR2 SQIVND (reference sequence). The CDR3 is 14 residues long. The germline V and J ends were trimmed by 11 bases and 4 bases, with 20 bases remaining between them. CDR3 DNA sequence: TGTGCCGGACCGTTGGCAGGGGACACCACTGAAGCTTTCTTT. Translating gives CAGPLAGDTTEAFF.

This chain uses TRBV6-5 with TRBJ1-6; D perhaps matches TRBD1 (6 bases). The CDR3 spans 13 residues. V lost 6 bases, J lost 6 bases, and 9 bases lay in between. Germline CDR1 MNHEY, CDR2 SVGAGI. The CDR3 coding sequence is TGTGCCAGCAGGGGGGCCAGTAATTCACCCCTCCACTTT. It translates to CASRGASNSPLHF.